A single sample gave rise to the 7 T cell receptor beta chains below, sequenced in a study of CD8 T cells in Susac syndrome. It was with random hexamers that roughly 0.45 to 1 ug RNA was reverse transcribed. A single record per CDR3 protein comes from TCRdb applying MiXCR to the immunoSEQ multiplex PCR reads. The sample yields around 160,000 distinct CDR3 sequences, 90% to 95% seen once. The sequencing input was CD4+ T cells from PBMCs. These receptors were taken from a human donor in good health.

The count of this clonotype is one. V is TRBV24-1 and J is TRBJ1-2, with D perhaps matching TRBD1 (6 bases). Trimming removed 1 base from V and 7 bases from J, with 9 bases in between. Germline V gene lookup returns CDR1 KGHDR and CDR2 SFDVKD. The CDR3 is 13 amino acids. The CDR3 spells CATSDFSGVGYTF. For the CDR3, the DNA is TGTGCCACCAGTGATTTTTCAGGGGTTGGCTACACCTTC.

The rearrangement joins TRBV5-1 to TRBJ2-5, with a possible D match to TRBD2 (6 bases). Germline loops: CDR1 SGHRS, CDR2 YFSETQ. Trimming removed 1 base from V and 2 bases from J, with 15 bases in between. This CDR3 is 16 amino acids long. As DNA, the CDR3 is TGCGCCAGCAGCTTGTCCCACCTAGCGACGCAAGAGACCCAGTACTTC. It specifies CASSLSHLATQETQYF.

The chain carries TRBV14 and TRBJ2-3; TRBD2 matches 9 bases. CDR3 length: 15 residues. Germline loops: CDR1 SGHDN, CDR2 FVKESK. J lost 4 bases, V lost 3 bases, and 5 bases had no gene match. The CDR3, as DNA: TGTGCCAGCAGCCATCCGGGACTAGCCTCAGATACGCAGTATTTT. Translated, it gives CASSHPGLASDTQYF.

J is TRBJ1-5 and V is TRBV24-1; the D gene is possibly TRBD1 (5 bases). The CDR3 is made up of 12 amino acids. Germline values: CDR1 KGHDR, CDR2 SFDVKD. V lost 3 bases, J lost 9 bases, and 8 bases lay in between. The CDR3 loop reads CATSDGGRPQHF. In DNA, the CDR3 is TGTGCCACCAGTGATGGGGGGAGGCCCCAGCATTTT.

V usage is TRBV9 and J usage is TRBJ2-5; D is perhaps TRBD2 (6 bases). V lost 0 bases and J lost 0, with 15 bases in between. Germline V gene lookup returns CDR1 SGDLS and CDR2 YYNGEE. The CDR3 runs to 17 residues. The CDR3 nucleotides are TGTGCCAGCAGCGTAGGGGAGAGCGGGCAGTACCAAGAGACCCAGTACTTC. Translating gives CASSVGESGQYQETQYF.

V gene TRBV11-2 combines with J gene TRBJ2-1, with 9 nucleotides matching TRBD1. V was pared by 5 bases and J by 7 bases, with 3 bases of the junction left unmatched. There are 13 residues in the CDR3. CDR1 SGHAT and CDR2 FQNNGV come from the germline V gene. The CDR3 DNA sequence: TGTGCCAGCAGCACGGACAGGGGAAATGAGCAGTTCTTC. It codes for CASSTDRGNEQFF.

The CDR3 reads CASSHRLVDQPQHF. In DNA form, the CDR3 reads TGTGCCAGCAGCCATCGTCTTGTGGATCAGCCCCAGCATTTT. This chain links TRBV3-1 with TRBJ1-5; D is ambiguous. Germline V gives CDR1 LGHDT, CDR2 YNNKEL (reference sequence). The CDR3 runs to 14 residues. Trimming shortened V by 3 bases and J by 5 bases, and 11 bases separated the two germline ends.